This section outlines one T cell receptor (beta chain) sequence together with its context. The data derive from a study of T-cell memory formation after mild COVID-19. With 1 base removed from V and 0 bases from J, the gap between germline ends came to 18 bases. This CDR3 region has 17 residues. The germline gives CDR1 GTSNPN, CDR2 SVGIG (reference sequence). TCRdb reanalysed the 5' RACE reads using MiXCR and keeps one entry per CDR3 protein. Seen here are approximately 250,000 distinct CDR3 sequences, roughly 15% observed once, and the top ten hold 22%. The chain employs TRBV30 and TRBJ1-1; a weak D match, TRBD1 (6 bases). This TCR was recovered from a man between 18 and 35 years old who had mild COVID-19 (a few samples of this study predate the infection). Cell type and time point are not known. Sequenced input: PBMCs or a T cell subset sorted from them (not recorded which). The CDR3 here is CAWSGPGLRGMNTEAFF. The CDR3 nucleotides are TGTGCCTGGAGTGGCCCAGGGCTGAGGGGGATGAACACTGAAGCTTTCTTT.